This paragraph covers one T cell receptor beta chain sequence. What it recognizes is unknown. The data belong to a study of shared clonotypes between healthy human individuals. As for the study in general: Researchers assigned three CD4 naive, three CD4 memory, two CD8 naive and one CD8 memory plate to each donor.

The CDR3 spans 14 residues. V lost 5 bases, J lost 6 bases, and 13 bases lay in between. Germline V gene lookup returns CDR1 SGHTA and CDR2 FQGNSA. As processed by the authors: Junction-only sequences produced by ImmunoSEQ had no quality scores, so filtering differed. Sequenced by immunoSEQ multiplex PCR; TCRdb stores in-frame clones only, minus some. V and J calls and clone size are copied from that table; D and trimming were computed from the DNA. The sample has 2,500,000 or so clones, 85% to 95% seen once; the top ten hold 0.37%. CD4+ cells yielded CD45RA+ naive and CD45RA-negative memory subsets. Study-wide findings and caveats: Generation probabilities were higher for clonotypes shared across all four sorted-subset donors than for unshared ones.

Specimen: naive CD4+ T cells from PBMCs. Regarding subset: CD45RA+ positively selected. The TCR was taken from a man between 18 and 29 years old in good health. Some clones in this sample may be carry-over from other donors' samples. The chain recombines TRBV7-2 with TRBJ2-2; D is possibly TRBD2 (5 bases). The CDR3 nucleotides read TGTGCCAGCAGCACCTTCGTGGGAGCCGGGGAGCTGTTTTTT. This sequence encodes CASSTFVGAGELFF.